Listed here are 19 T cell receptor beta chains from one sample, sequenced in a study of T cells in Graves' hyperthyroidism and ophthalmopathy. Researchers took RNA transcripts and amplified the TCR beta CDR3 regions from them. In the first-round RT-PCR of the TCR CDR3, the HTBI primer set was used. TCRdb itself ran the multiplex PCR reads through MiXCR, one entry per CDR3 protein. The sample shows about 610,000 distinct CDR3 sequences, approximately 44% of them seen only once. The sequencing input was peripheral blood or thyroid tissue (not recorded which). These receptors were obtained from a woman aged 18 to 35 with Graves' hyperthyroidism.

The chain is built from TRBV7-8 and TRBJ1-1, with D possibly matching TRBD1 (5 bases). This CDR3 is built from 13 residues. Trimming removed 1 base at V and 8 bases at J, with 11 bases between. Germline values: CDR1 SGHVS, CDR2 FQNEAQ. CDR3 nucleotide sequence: TGTGCCAGCAGCTTAGTTTTAGCAGGGGAAGCTTTCTTT. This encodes CASSLVLAGEAFF.

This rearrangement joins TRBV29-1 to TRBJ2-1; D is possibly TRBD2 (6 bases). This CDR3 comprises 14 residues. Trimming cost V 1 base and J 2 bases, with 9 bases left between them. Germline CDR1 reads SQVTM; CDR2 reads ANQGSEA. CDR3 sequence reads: CSVEGGVAYNEQFF. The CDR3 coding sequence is TGCAGCGTTGAAGGCGGGGTCGCCTACAATGAGCAGTTCTTC.

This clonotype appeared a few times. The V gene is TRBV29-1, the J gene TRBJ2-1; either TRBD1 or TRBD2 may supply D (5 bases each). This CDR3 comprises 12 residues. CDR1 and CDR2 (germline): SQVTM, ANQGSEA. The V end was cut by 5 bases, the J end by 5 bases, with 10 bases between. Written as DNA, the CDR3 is TGCAGCGTTAAGGGACGCAACAATGAGCAGTTCTTC. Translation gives CSVKGRNNEQFF.

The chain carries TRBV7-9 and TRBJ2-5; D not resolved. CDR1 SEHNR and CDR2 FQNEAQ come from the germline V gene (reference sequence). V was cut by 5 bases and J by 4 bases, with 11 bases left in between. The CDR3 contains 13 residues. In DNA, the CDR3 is TGTGCCAGCAGCACCGACGGGCCAGAGACCCAGTACTTC. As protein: CASSTDGPETQYF.

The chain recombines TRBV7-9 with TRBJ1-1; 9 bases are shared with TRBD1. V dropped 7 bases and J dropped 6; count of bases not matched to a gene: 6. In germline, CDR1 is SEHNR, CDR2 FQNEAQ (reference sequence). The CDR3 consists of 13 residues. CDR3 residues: CASKPGTGSEAFF. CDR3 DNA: TGTGCCAGCAAACCCGGGACAGGGTCTGAAGCTTTCTTT.

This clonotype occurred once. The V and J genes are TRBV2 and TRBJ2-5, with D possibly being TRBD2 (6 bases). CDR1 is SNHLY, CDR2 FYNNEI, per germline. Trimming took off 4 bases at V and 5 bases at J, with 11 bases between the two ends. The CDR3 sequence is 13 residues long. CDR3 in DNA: TGTGCCAGCAGTGTTTGGCTAGCGGAGACCCAGTACTTC. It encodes CASSVWLAETQYF.

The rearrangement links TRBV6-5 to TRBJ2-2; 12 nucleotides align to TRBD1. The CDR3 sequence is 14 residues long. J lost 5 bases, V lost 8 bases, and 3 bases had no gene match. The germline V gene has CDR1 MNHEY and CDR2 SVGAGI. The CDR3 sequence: CASGDRGLTGELFF. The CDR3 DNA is TGTGCCAGCGGGGACAGGGGGCTGACCGGGGAGCTGTTTTTT.

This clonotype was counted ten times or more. CDR3 amino acids: CASSEILTGGEKLFF. The CDR3 DNA follows: TGTGCCAGCAGTGAAATTTTGACAGGGGGTGAAAAACTGTTTTTT. The genes are TRBV6-1 and TRBJ1-4, with 9 bases that match TRBD1. CDR3 length: 15 residues. CDR1 MNHNS and CDR2 SASEGT come from the germline V gene. The ends lost 2 bases at V and 7 bases at J; junction bases unmatched: 5.

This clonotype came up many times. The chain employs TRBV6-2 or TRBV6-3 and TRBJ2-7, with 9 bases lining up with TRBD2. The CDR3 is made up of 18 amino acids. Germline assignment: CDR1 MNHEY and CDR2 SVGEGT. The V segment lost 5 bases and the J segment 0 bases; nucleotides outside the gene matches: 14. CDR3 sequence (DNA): TGTGCCAGCAGTCCTTTTTTCCGACTAGCGGAGAACTCCTACGAGCAGTACTTC. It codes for CASSPFFRLAENSYEQYF.

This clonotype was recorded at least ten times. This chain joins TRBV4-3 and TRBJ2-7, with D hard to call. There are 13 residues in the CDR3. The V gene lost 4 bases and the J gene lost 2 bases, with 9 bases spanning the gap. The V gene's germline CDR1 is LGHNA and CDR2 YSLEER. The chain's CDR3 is CASSRDTTYEQYF. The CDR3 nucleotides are TGCGCCAGCAGCCGAGACACGACCTACGAGCAGTACTTC.

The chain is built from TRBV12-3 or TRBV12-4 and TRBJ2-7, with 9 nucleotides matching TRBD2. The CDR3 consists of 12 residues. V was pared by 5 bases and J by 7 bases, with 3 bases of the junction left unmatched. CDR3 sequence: CASSAGGVEQYF. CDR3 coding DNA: TGTGCCAGCAGTGCGGGGGGGGTTGAGCAGTACTTC.

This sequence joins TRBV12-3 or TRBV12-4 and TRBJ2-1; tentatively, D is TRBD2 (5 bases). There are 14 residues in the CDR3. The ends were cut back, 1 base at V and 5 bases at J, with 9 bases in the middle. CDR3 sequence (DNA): TGTGCCAGCAGTTTAGGCCTAGCTAACAATGAGCAGTTCTTC. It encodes CASSLGLANNEQFF.

In nucleotides, the CDR3 is TGTGCCAGCAGCTTGCGCGGGAGTACAGATAGCAATCAGCCCCAGCATTTT. This encodes CASSLRGSTDSNQPQHF. The J gene is TRBJ1-5, the V gene TRBV7-9; D gene uncertain. The CDR3 is 17 amino acids. Germline assignment: CDR1 SEHNR and CDR2 FQNEAQ (reference sequence). V dropped 3 bases and J dropped 0 bases, with 15 bases sitting between them. The complete variable domain, with remaining parts taken from reference TRBV7-9 and TRBJ1-5, reads DTGVSQNPRHKITKRGQNVTFRCDPISEHNRLYWYRQTLGQGPEFLTYFQNEAQLEKSRLLSDRFSAERPKGSFSTLEIQRTEQGDSAMYLCASSLRGSTDSNQPQHFGDGTRLSIL.

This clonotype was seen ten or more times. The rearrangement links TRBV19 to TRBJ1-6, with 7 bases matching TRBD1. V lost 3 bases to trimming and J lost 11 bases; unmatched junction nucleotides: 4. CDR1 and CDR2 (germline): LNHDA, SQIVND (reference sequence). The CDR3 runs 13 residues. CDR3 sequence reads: CASSITGETPLHF. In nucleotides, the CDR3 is TGTGCCAGTAGTATCACAGGGGAAACACCCCTCCACTTT.

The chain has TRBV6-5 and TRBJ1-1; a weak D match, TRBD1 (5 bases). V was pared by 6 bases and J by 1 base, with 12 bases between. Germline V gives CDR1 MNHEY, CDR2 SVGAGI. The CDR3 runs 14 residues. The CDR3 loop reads CASSPSRGNTEAFF. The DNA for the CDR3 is TGTGCCAGCAGCCCCTCGAGGGGGAACACTGAAGCTTTCTTT.

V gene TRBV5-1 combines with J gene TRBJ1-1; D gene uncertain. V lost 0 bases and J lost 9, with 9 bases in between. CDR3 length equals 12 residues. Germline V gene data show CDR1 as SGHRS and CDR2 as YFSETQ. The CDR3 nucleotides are TGCGCCAGCAGCTTGGGCTTGGGGAAAGCTTTCTTT. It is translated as CASSLGLGKAFF.

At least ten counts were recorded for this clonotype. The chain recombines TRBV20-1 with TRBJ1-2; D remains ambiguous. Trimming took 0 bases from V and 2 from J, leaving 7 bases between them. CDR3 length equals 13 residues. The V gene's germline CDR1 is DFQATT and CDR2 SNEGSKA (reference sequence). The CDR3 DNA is TGCAGTGCTAGAGAGGCACAGAACTATGGCTACACCTTC. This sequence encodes CSAREAQNYGYTF.

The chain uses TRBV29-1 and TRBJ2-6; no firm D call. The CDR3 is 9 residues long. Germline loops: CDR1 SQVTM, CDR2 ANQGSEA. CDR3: CSGANVLTF. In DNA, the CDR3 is TGCTCTGGGGCCAACGTCCTGACTTTC.

The CDR3 reads CATSSVDGSVADTQYF. The CDR3 DNA reads TGTGCCACCAGTTCGGTTGACGGGAGTGTCGCAGATACGCAGTATTTT. V and J are TRBV24-1 and TRBJ2-3; tentatively, D is TRBD2 (6 bases). There are 16 residues in the CDR3. The germline V gene encodes CDR1 KGHDR and CDR2 SFDVKD. The V and J ends lost 6 bases and 4 bases respectively, with 19 bases between them.